This T cell receptor (beta chain) is drawn from a study of T cell repertoires in ileal Crohn's disease. Study results and limitations: Clonal expansions were more frequent in active smokers than non-smokers at surgery.

Clones were read by immunoSEQ multiplex PCR, and TCRdb kept only the in-frame ones, dropping some. There are 17,000 or so clones in the sample; about 86% occur only once, and 4.5% to 7% lies in the top ten. Of note for this clone: The antigen remains unidentified. A read error may account for a junction end that differs from germline.

This clonotype originated in an adult with Crohn's disease. The sample was ileal tissue.

This chain's CDR3 is CSVEGNAATGELFF. In DNA form, the CDR3 reads TGCAGCGTAGAAGGGAATGCGGCAACCGGGGAGCTGTTTTTT. The rearrangement uses TRBV29-1 and TRBJ2-2; no definite D call. Per germline, CDR1 SQVTM and CDR2 ANQGSEA. This CDR3 region has 14 residues.